The 23 T cell receptor beta chains given below trace back to one sample, sequenced in a study of blood T cells in healthy people across ages. Sample-barcoded 5' priming and a J-beta primer mix drove a second PCR of 7 to 11 cycles. MiXCR, run by TCRdb on the 5' RACE reads, gives a single entry per CDR3 protein. Of 1,500,000 or so distinct CDR3 sequences listed, 40% to 45% are singletons. Sample: blood. These receptors were collected from a young woman in good health.

This rearrangement joins TRBV14 to TRBJ1-2; D not resolved. Germline CDR1 SGHDN, CDR2 FVKESK. V lost 4 bases and J 3 bases, leaving 12 bases between the germline ends. The CDR3 length is 14 residues. The CDR3 sequence is CASSPSSTYYGYTF. The CDR3 DNA reads as TGTGCCAGCAGCCCAAGCTCGACTTACTATGGCTACACCTTC.

This clonotype was counted at least ten times. The V gene is TRBV10-3, the J gene TRBJ2-3; the match to TRBD2 covers 7 bases. The junction had 9 bases not matched to a gene; V was cut back by 3 bases and J by 6 bases. The CDR3 is 15 amino acids. Per germline, CDR1 ENHRY and CDR2 SYGVKD. In DNA form, the CDR3 reads TGTGCCATCAGTGAATCTGGCGGGAGTAAGGATACGCAGTATTTT. Protein sequence: CAISESGGSKDTQYF.

The chain carries TRBV4-1 and TRBJ2-1; D may match TRBD1 or TRBD2 (5 bases each). Germline V gene sequence: CDR1 MGHRA, CDR2 YSYEKL. V was trimmed by 1 base and J by 7 bases, leaving 11 bases between them. CDR3 size: 14 residues. CDR3 sequence (DNA): TGCGCCAGCAGCCAAGCCGGGGCCCTAAATGAGCAGTTCTTC. This translates into CASSQAGALNEQFF.

This clonotype has only a few counts. This CDR3 is CASSYSTSYGYTF. The CDR3 bases are TGTGCCAGCAGTTATTCAACCTCCTATGGCTACACCTTC. The J gene is TRBJ1-2, the V gene TRBV6-2 or TRBV6-3; D ambiguous. This CDR3 spans 13 amino acids. V lost 3 bases to trimming and J lost 4 bases, with 9 bases between them. Germline V CDR1 and CDR2: MNHEY, SVGEGT.

The V gene is TRBV6-2 or TRBV6-3, the J gene TRBJ2-1; perhaps TRBD2 as D (6 bases). The V end was cut by 2 bases, the J end by 2 bases, with 10 bases between. Germline V gene lookup returns CDR1 MNHEY and CDR2 SVGEGT. There are 15 residues in the CDR3. In nucleotides, the CDR3 is TGTGCCAGCAGTTACGGCGGGACCACCTACAATGAGCAGTTCTTC. This encodes CASSYGGTTYNEQFF.

The rearrangement links TRBV7-9 to TRBJ1-1, with D hard to call. This CDR3 region has 15 residues. Germline V CDR1 and CDR2: SEHNR, FQNEAQ (reference sequence). V lost 2 bases and J 0 bases, leaving 10 bases between the germline ends. The CDR3 is CASSLILGLNTEAFF. The DNA of the CDR3 is TGTGCCAGCAGCTTAATTCTCGGGCTGAACACTGAAGCTTTCTTT.

This chain joins TRBV6-5 and TRBJ1-2; possible D gene TRBD1, 6 bases. The germline V gene encodes CDR1 MNHEY and CDR2 SVGAGI. The ends were cut back, 5 bases at V and 6 bases at J, with 16 bases in the middle. CDR3 length: 14 residues. In DNA form, the CDR3 reads TGTGCCAGCAGTACTCGGGGGGCGGGGGATGGCTACACCTTC. The encoded protein is CASSTRGAGDGYTF.

Only a few counts were recorded for this clonotype. The V call is TRBV15, the J call TRBJ2-5; D gene uncertain. Germline V lookup: CDR1 LNHNV, CDR2 YYDKDF (reference sequence). V was pared by 0 bases and J by 2 bases, with 4 bases between. There are 13 residues in the CDR3. In DNA form, the CDR3 reads TGTGCCACCAGCAGAGATCCGCAAGAGACCCAGTACTTC. The encoded protein is CATSRDPQETQYF.

This clonotype was seen a handful of times. The chain links TRBV5-1 to TRBJ2-3; 13 bases line up with TRBD2. V was clipped by 4 bases and J by 2 bases; unmatched bases: 4. Germline values: CDR1 SGHRS, CDR2 YFSETQ. This CDR3 spans 16 amino acids. In DNA form, the CDR3 reads TGCGCCAGCAGCCTGACTAGCGGGGGGAACACAGATACGCAGTATTTT. Its translation is CASSLTSGGNTDTQYF.

This clonotype was detected once. This chain connects TRBV6-4 to TRBJ2-1; 9 positions agree with TRBD2. Germline-derived CDR1 and CDR2 are MRHNA and SNTAGT. The junction had 7 bases not matched to a gene; V was cut back by 3 bases and J by 7 bases. CDR3 size: 15 residues. CDR3 residues: CASSDRGGGSNEQFF. CDR3 in DNA: TGTGCCAGCAGTGATCGCGGGGGGGGATCAAATGAGCAGTTCTTC.

The chain recombines TRBV15 with TRBJ2-7; D tentatively reads TRBD1 or TRBD2 (5 bases each). Germline CDR1 is LNHNV and CDR2 is YYDKDF (reference sequence). The CDR3 is 13 amino acids. V was trimmed by 5 bases and J by 1 base, leaving 9 bases between them. CDR3 nucleotide sequence: TGTGCCACCAGCGGGACCCCGTCCTACGAGCAGTACTTC. Protein sequence: CATSGTPSYEQYF.

There are a few counts of this clonotype. The chain recombines TRBV10-3 with TRBJ1-1; D is ambiguous. Per the germline V gene, CDR1 is ENHRY and CDR2 is SYGVKD. The CDR3 consists of 14 residues. V dropped 5 bases and J dropped 2 bases, with 12 bases sitting between them. Here the CDR3 reads CAISQLDGNTEAFF. The CDR3 DNA follows: TGTGCCATCAGTCAGTTGGACGGAAACACTGAAGCTTTCTTT.

V and J are TRBV5-1 and TRBJ2-5, with a possible D match to TRBD2 (5 bases). The CDR3 is made up of 14 amino acids. From germline, CDR1 is SGHRS and CDR2 YFSETQ. Trimming cost V 0 bases and J 4 bases, with 10 bases left between them. The CDR3 nucleotides read TGCGCCAGCAGCTTGGTTGGGAGAGGAGAGACCCAGTACTTC. Amino acids: CASSLVGRGETQYF.

The chain couples TRBV12-3 or TRBV12-4 to TRBJ2-1; 11 bases agree with TRBD2. CDR3 size: 15 residues. The V gene end was trimmed by 6 bases and the J gene end by 8 bases; junction bases not matched to a gene: 9. CDR3 DNA: TGTGCCAGCAGACTTACTAGCGGGAGCTCGGATGAGCAGTTCTTC. Amino acids: CASRLTSGSSDEQFF.

This chain connects TRBV7-3 to TRBJ2-1; 14 bases fit TRBD2. The junction had 6 bases not matched to a gene; V was cut back by 6 bases and J by 8 bases. The CDR3 length is 15 residues. Looked up from germline, CDR1 is SGHTA and CDR2 is FQGTGA. The CDR3 coding sequence is TGTGCCAGCAGACCGGGACTAGCGGGAGTCCATGAGCAGTTCTTC. Its translation is CASRPGLAGVHEQFF.

This clonotype occurred once. V gene TRBV10-3 combines with J gene TRBJ1-1, with D maybe TRBD1 (5 bases). V was cut by 0 bases and J by 6 bases, with 8 bases left in between. The germline V gene encodes CDR1 ENHRY and CDR2 SYGVKD. This CDR3 is 13 amino acids long. The CDR3 sequence is CAISESPGPEAFF. DNA of the CDR3: TGTGCCATCAGTGAGTCGCCGGGACCTGAAGCTTTCTTT.

The chain is built from TRBV6-5 and TRBJ1-2; perhaps TRBD1 as D (5 bases). V was clipped by 7 bases and J by 8 bases, with 17 bases between them. Germline lookup yields CDR1 MNHEY and CDR2 SVGAGI. This CDR3 spans 13 amino acids. The CDR3 DNA is TGTGCCAGCAAACCAGTGGGACCTAGGGGCTACACCTTC. It specifies CASKPVGPRGYTF.

The sample holds a few counts of this clonotype. The V gene is TRBV4-3, the J gene TRBJ2-1, with a weak D call TRBD2 (5 bases). The germline V gene has CDR1 LGHNA and CDR2 YSLEER. Deletions cut 0 bases from V and 9 bases from J, with 15 bases between. The CDR3 has 15 amino acids. The chain's CDR3 is CASSQDGSFLGEQFF. The DNA of the CDR3 is TGCGCCAGCAGCCAAGATGGGAGCTTTTTGGGTGAGCAGTTCTTC.

This clonotype turned up a few times. The chain uses TRBV20-1 and TRBJ2-5, with TRBD1 matching 10 bases. This CDR3 spans 17 amino acids. J lost 11 bases, V lost 1 base, and 19 bases had no gene match. The germline gives CDR1 DFQATT, CDR2 SNEGSKA (reference sequence). CDR3 nucleotide sequence: TGCAGTGCTAGAGTCAGTAAGACAGGGGGCCTTAGCAATGAGCAGTACTTC. It translates to CSARVSKTGGLSNEQYF.

The J gene is TRBJ2-1, the V gene TRBV9; no clear D gene. Trimming took 4 bases from V and 5 from J, leaving 10 bases between them. The CDR3 length is 13 residues. Germline assignment: CDR1 SGDLS and CDR2 YYNGEE. The CDR3 sequence is CASSPPPDNEQFF. The DNA for the CDR3 is TGTGCCAGCAGCCCCCCCCCGGACAATGAGCAGTTCTTC.

This clonotype was seen at least ten times. This sequence joins TRBV29-1 and TRBJ2-1; maybe TRBD2 (5 bases). The CDR3 length is 13 residues. The ends were cut back, 4 bases at V and 9 bases at J, with 16 bases in the middle. CDR1 is SQVTM and CDR2 is ANQGSEA in the germline V gene. The CDR3 loop reads CSVVTTIAGEQFF. CDR3 DNA: TGCAGCGTTGTGACGACTATTGCCGGTGAGCAGTTCTTC.

The V and J genes are TRBV14 and TRBJ2-7; unclear D gene. The CDR3 length is 16 residues. Per the germline V gene, CDR1 is SGHDN and CDR2 is FVKESK. Trimming pared 5 bases from V and 7 bases from J, leaving 24 bases between. CDR3 protein: CASSFGPAGGLTEQYF. The CDR3 DNA follows: TGTGCCAGCAGCTTTGGACCGGCAGGCGGATTAACGGAGCAGTACTTC. Using reference TRBV14 and TRBJ2-7 for the parts outside the CDR3, the full variable domain is EAGVTQFPSHSVIEKGQTVTLRCDPISGHDNLYWYRRVMGKEIKFLLHFVKESKQDESGMPNNRFLAERTGGTYSTLKVQPAELEDSGVYFCASSFGPAGGLTEQYFGPGTRLTVT.

This chain uses TRBV7-2 with TRBJ2-1, with 11 nucleotides matching TRBD2. J lost 9 bases, V lost 1 base, and 5 bases had no gene match. Germline lookup yields CDR1 SGHTA and CDR2 FQGNSA. The CDR3 covers 15 residues. As DNA, the CDR3 is TGTGCCAGCAGCTTAGGGGCTAGCGGGGGGTTTGAGCAGTTCTTC. Amino acids: CASSLGASGGFEQFF.